The 20 T cell receptor beta chains below come from one sample, sequenced in a study of identical twins (dated by TCRdb to 2016 to 2017). Libraries were constructed by 5' RACE. For sequencing, an Illumina HiSeq 2000 was employed. The public reads were run again by TCRdb, first through fastp at Q25 and then through MiXCR, and only productive beta chains were kept. Under each unique CDR3 protein, matching rows form one entry showing the most common genes and DNA. This sample is represented by about 520,000 distinct CDR3 sequences; roughly 21% of them were singletons. The ten top clones hold 0.75% to 0.95% of the sample. The sample also formed part of further work on T cells expressing NK-cell markers.

What was sequenced was CD4+ T cells sorted from blood. These receptors originate from a woman between 18 and 30 years old in good health.

The chain is built from TRBV7-2 and TRBJ2-7; a weak D match, TRBD1 (5 bases). The V and J ends lost 2 bases and 4 bases respectively, with 15 bases between them. This CDR3 is 15 amino acids long. Germline V lookup: CDR1 SGHTA, CDR2 FQGNSA. CDR3 amino acids: CASSLTPGASYEQYF. CDR3 sequence (DNA): TGTGCCAGCAGCTTAACCCCTGGGGCGAGTTACGAGCAGTACTTC.

The rearrangement uses TRBV7-2 and TRBJ1-1; D is perhaps TRBD1 (5 bases). This CDR3 has 12 residues. V was cut by 4 bases and J by 7 bases, with 10 bases left in between. The germline CDR1 and CDR2 sequences are SGHTA and FQGNSA. The CDR3 bases are TGTGCCAGCAGCTGGAGGGGAGTTGAAGCTTTCTTT. It codes for CASSWRGVEAFF.

The V gene is TRBV4-1, the J gene TRBJ2-5; 8 positions agree with TRBD1. Looked up from germline, CDR1 is MGHRA and CDR2 is YSYEKL. V lost 5 bases, J lost 4 bases, and 3 bases stayed unmatched. The CDR3 spans 13 residues. CDR3 sequence reads: CASSTTGGETQYF. CDR3 sequence (DNA): TGCGCCAGCAGCACCACAGGGGGAGAGACCCAGTACTTC.

This clonotype was counted ten times or more. V gene TRBV5-1 combines with J gene TRBJ2-1; 9 nucleotides line up with TRBD2. Germline CDR1 reads SGHRS; CDR2 reads YFSETQ. V was pared by 0 bases and J by 8 bases, with 6 bases of the junction left unmatched. The length of the CDR3 is 15 residues. The CDR3 reads CASSLGGLAFDEQFF. CDR3 bases: TGCGCCAGCAGCTTGGGGGGACTAGCCTTTGATGAGCAGTTCTTC.

The chain has TRBV2 and TRBJ2-6; D unresolved. V lost 7 bases and J 0 bases, leaving 10 bases between the germline ends. The germline CDR1 and CDR2 sequences are SNHLY and FYNNEI. The CDR3 length is 15 residues. The DNA for the CDR3 is TGTGCCAGCAAAGCCGAGAGCTCTGGGGCCAACGTCCTGACTTTC. Protein product: CASKAESSGANVLTF.

The rearrangement uses TRBV6-1 and TRBJ2-4; no clear D gene. The CDR3 is made up of 14 amino acids. CDR1 and CDR2 (germline): MNHNS, SASEGT. V was trimmed by 7 bases and J by 0 bases, leaving 10 bases between them. The CDR3 nucleotides read TGTGCCAGCACTGGAGTCGAAGCCAAAAACATTCAGTACTTC. Its translation is CASTGVEAKNIQYF.

The V gene is TRBV12-3 or TRBV12-4, the J gene TRBJ1-5; 11 bases align to TRBD1. CDR3 length: 16 amino acids. V shed 3 bases and J 3 bases; nucleotides not matched to a gene: 4. The CDR3 reads CASSLGQGGNNQPQHF. The CDR3 DNA reads as TGTGCCAGCAGTTTGGGACAGGGGGGAAACAATCAGCCCCAGCATTTT.

This clonotype has a handful of counts. The rearrangement joins TRBV12-3 or TRBV12-4 to TRBJ1-2; a weak D match, TRBD1 (5 bases). The CDR3 sequence is 14 residues long. V was clipped by 1 base and J by 7 bases, with 13 bases between them. In nucleotides, the CDR3 is TGTGCCAGCAGTTTAGATGGGGGTATGGGTGGCTACACCTTC. This codes for CASSLDGGMGGYTF.

This sequence joins TRBV11-2 and TRBJ2-7; 13 nucleotides match TRBD2. The CDR3 consists of 18 residues. Germline V lookup: CDR1 SGHAT, CDR2 FQNNGV. The V segment lost 2 bases and the J segment 1 base; nucleotides outside the gene matches: 8. DNA of the CDR3: TGTGCCAGCAGCTTAAAAACTAGCGGGAGGGCTTATTCCTACGAGCAGTACTTC. As protein: CASSLKTSGRAYSYEQYF.

V usage is TRBV20-1 and J usage is TRBJ1-1; possible D gene TRBD1, 5 bases. V was pared by 6 bases and J by 3 bases, with 11 bases between. This CDR3 has 12 amino acids. Germline V gene sequence: CDR1 DFQATT, CDR2 SNEGSKA (reference sequence). As DNA, the CDR3 is TGCAGTGCCCGGCTGGGGGACACTGAAGCTTTCTTT. Its translation is CSARLGDTEAFF.

This clonotype was recorded a few times. The chain recombines TRBV20-1 with TRBJ2-4; no clear D gene. The CDR3 runs 12 residues. Trimming shortened V by 5 bases and J by 8 bases, and 13 bases separated the two germline ends. Germline V lookup: CDR1 DFQATT, CDR2 SNEGSKA (reference sequence). The CDR3 loop reads CSALKDTYIQYF. The CDR3 DNA reads TGCAGTGCTCTTAAAGACACATACATTCAGTACTTC.

As concerns this clonotype: A much larger clone differs by one base, so this may be a read error. This rearrangement joins TRBV20-1 to TRBJ2-6; TRBD1 is a possible D gene (6 bases). The V end lost 0 bases, the J end lost 4 bases, and 10 bases lay between the germline ends. Germline loops: CDR1 DFQATT, CDR2 SNEGSKA (reference sequence). The CDR3 is made up of 15 amino acids. CDR3 region: CSARERGSGANVLTF. The CDR3 DNA is TGCAGTGCTAGAGAAAGGGGGAGCGGGGCCAACGTCCTGACTTTC.

The V call is TRBV12-3 or TRBV12-4, the J call TRBJ2-7, with 7 nucleotides matching TRBD1. Trimming cost V 5 bases and J 3 bases; bases outside gene matches: 7. The CDR3 loop spans 14 amino acids. The CDR3 protein is CASSRRQGNYEQYF. CDR3 DNA: TGTGCCAGCAGTCGGCGACAGGGTAACTACGAGCAGTACTTC.

This chain joins TRBV30 and TRBJ1-1; the D is unclear. Germline V gene lookup returns CDR1 GTSNPN and CDR2 SVGIG (reference sequence). This CDR3 comprises 13 residues. V dropped 4 bases and J dropped 1 base, with 10 bases sitting between them. The CDR3 nucleotides read TGTGCCTGGAATGGCGTCCAGAACACTGAAGCTTTCTTT. This encodes CAWNGVQNTEAFF.

This clonotype was seen a handful of times. V usage is TRBV6-5 and J usage is TRBJ2-7; 7 bases line up with TRBD1. Germline CDR1 reads MNHEY; CDR2 reads SVGAGI. The CDR3 is 14 amino acids. V dropped 4 bases and J dropped 4; count of bases not matched to a gene: 7. The CDR3 bases are TGTGCCAGCAGTTTTCTTATACAGGGGTACGAGCAGTACTTC. It translates to CASSFLIQGYEQYF.

This sequence joins TRBV6-1 and TRBJ2-1; 9 nucleotides agree with TRBD1. Germline values: CDR1 MNHNS, CDR2 SASEGT. The junction had 2 bases not matched to a gene; V was cut back by 5 bases and J by 6 bases. The CDR3 has 13 residues. The CDR3 nucleotides are TGTGCCAGCAGTCGACAGGGGGTCAATGAGCAGTTCTTC. Its translation: CASSRQGVNEQFF.

This clonotype was recorded a few times. The chain employs TRBV6-1 and TRBJ2-7; 12 bases fit TRBD2. Germline V gives CDR1 MNHNS, CDR2 SASEGT. The CDR3 has 15 residues. Germline trimming cut 6 bases from V and 3 bases from J; bases unmatched to any gene: 6. In nucleotides, the CDR3 is TGTGCCAGCAGACCTACGACTAGCGGGAGCTACGAGCAGTACTTC. Amino acids: CASRPTTSGSYEQYF.

This chain joins TRBV12-3 or TRBV12-4 and TRBJ1-1, with D perhaps matching TRBD1 (5 bases). The CDR3 is 15 residues long. V was pared by 1 base and J by 5 bases, with 14 bases between. This CDR3 reads CASSLGGGLTTEAFF. Written as DNA, the CDR3 is TGTGCCAGCAGTTTAGGTGGGGGACTGACAACTGAAGCTTTCTTT.

V and J are TRBV3-1 and TRBJ2-1; D is ambiguous. V lost 0 bases, J lost 9 bases, and 9 bases lay in between. The germline CDR1 and CDR2 sequences are LGHDT and YNNKEL (reference sequence). The CDR3 sequence is 13 residues long. The CDR3 DNA reads TGTGCCAGCAGCCAAGATAAGAGCATTGAGCAGTTCTTC. It translates to CASSQDKSIEQFF.

This CDR3 is CASSFGGRAEEQFF. The CDR3 DNA is TGCGCCAGCAGCTTCGGCGGGAGGGCTGAGGAGCAGTTCTTC. The genes are TRBV5-1 and TRBJ2-1; 9 bases map to TRBD2. With V trimmed by 2 bases and J by 10 bases, 7 bases remained unmatched. Germline lookup yields CDR1 SGHRS and CDR2 YFSETQ. The CDR3 is 14 residues long.